Following are 6 T cell receptor beta chains from one sample sequenced in a study of control samples from healthy donors and cancer patients. Clones were read by immunoSEQ multiplex PCR, and TCRdb kept only the in-frame ones, dropping some. The data hold about 97,000 clones, with about 90% observed a single time. Input material: blood. The receptors were gathered from a woman under 30 in good health.

This clone occurred once. The J gene is TRBJ2-3, the V gene TRBV6-2 or TRBV6-3, with 8 bases lining up with TRBD2. This CDR3 spans 16 amino acids. Germline V gene sequence: CDR1 MNHEY, CDR2 SVGEGT. With 5 bases clipped from V and 6 bases from J, the junction kept 13 bases outside the gene matches. CDR3 nucleotide sequence: TGTGCCAGCAGTCGTCGGACTAGCCCTTCTAGGGATACGCAGTATTTT. Translation gives CASSRRTSPSRDTQYF.

The gene calls are TRBV6-5 and TRBJ1-2; D is perhaps TRBD1 (6 bases). CDR1 is MNHEY, CDR2 SVGAGI, per germline. Trimming pared 0 bases from V and 0 bases from J, leaving 11 bases between. This CDR3 contains 16 residues. CDR3 in amino acids: CASSYSTRQANYGYTF. Here the CDR3 DNA reads TGTGCCAGCAGTTACTCGACGAGACAGGCTAACTATGGCTACACCTTC.

This chain connects TRBV24-1 to TRBJ2-2; the D gene is possibly TRBD1 (6 bases). V lost 7 bases and J 1 base, leaving 12 bases between the germline ends. CDR1 KGHDR and CDR2 SFDVKD come from the germline V gene. The length of the CDR3 is 15 residues. The DNA for the CDR3 is TGTGCCACCAGGCCAGAGACAGGGAACACCGGGGAGCTGTTTTTT. Translating gives CATRPETGNTGELFF.

The rearrangement joins TRBV5-1 to TRBJ1-1; D is ambiguous. This CDR3 contains 14 residues. With 0 bases removed from V and 0 bases from J, the gap between germline ends came to 6 bases. The germline CDR1 and CDR2 sequences are SGHRS and YFSETQ. The CDR3 is CASSLGGVNTEAFF. CDR3 DNA sequence: TGCGCCAGCAGCTTGGGTGGAGTGAACACTGAAGCTTTCTTT.

V gene TRBV30 combines with J gene TRBJ1-5; 8 bases agree with TRBD1. V was clipped by 0 bases and J by 7 bases; unmatched bases: 5. This CDR3 region has 14 residues. Looked up from germline, CDR1 is GTSNPN and CDR2 is SVGIG (reference sequence). The CDR3 loop is CAWSVGRGPQPQHF. In DNA form, the CDR3 reads TGTGCCTGGAGTGTAGGCAGGGGGCCACAGCCCCAGCATTTT.

The chain has TRBV20-1 and TRBJ1-1; D ambiguous. The length of the CDR3 is 11 residues. Germline CDR1 DFQATT, CDR2 SNEGSKA (reference sequence). Between the trimmed V and J ends, which lost 0 bases and 10 bases, there was a span of 9 bases. This chain's CDR3 is CSARDLEGAFF. CDR3 nucleotides: TGCAGTGCTAGAGATCTGGAAGGAGCTTTCTTT.